This TCR beta chain was documented in a study of OX40 agonist ivuxolimab in advanced cancers. Notes on the study in general: Clones of CD4+ and CD8+ blood T cells grew by week 6 at doses of 0.1 to 3.0 mg/kg.

Only a few counts were recorded for this clone. What it recognizes is unknown. Germline V gene lookup returns CDR1 SGHNT and CDR2 YYREEE (reference sequence). Trimming took 3 bases from V and 4 from J, leaving 16 bases between them. The CDR3 consists of 15 residues. Samples were taken at baseline and on day 1 of cycles 4 and 7. Produced via immunoSEQ multiplex PCR; TCRdb's table is partial and in-frame only. The table lists approximately 88,000 clones, 88% of them singletons. Sequencing was performed on CD4+ or CD8+ T cells sorted from blood, taken in a trial of the OX40 agonist ivuxolimab. The receptor's source is an adult with an advanced solid tumor such as melanoma, head and neck, liver or kidney cancer. The chain has TRBV5-4 and TRBJ1-1; no clear D. The CDR3 is CASSSEAGWGTEAFF. Here the CDR3 DNA reads TGTGCCAGCAGCTCAGAGGCAGGTTGGGGCACTGAAGCTTTCTTT.